Listed here is a single T cell receptor beta chain. Its antigen is unidentified. This entry belongs to a study of T cell repertoires in cytomegalovirus infection. Turning to the study itself: Public TCR beta signature analysis indicated the presence of both CMV infection and matching HLA type. Study conclusions and caveats: HLA-C-restricted CMV clonotypes gave the most frequent clonotype in two of eight donors. Cumulated frequencies of public TCR beta families served to identify carriers of CMV plus the relevant HLA.

The CDR3 loop spans 13 amino acids. J gave up 2 bases and V 6 bases, and 4 bases lay outside the gene matches. Germline lookup yields CDR1 DFQATT and CDR2 SNEGSKA (reference sequence). A single record per CDR3 protein comes from TCRdb applying MiXCR to the reads. The top ten hold approximately 2.3% of the sample, which has about 300,000 distinct CDR3 sequences, roughly a tenth seen once. Sequences were obtained from PBMCs. This chain connects TRBV20-1 to TRBJ2-3; 8 bases align to TRBD1. The TCR was taken from a human donor in good health (CMV status not recorded). Some clones in this sample may be carry-over from other donors' samples. The DNA for the CDR3 is TGCAGTGCAGGACAGGGAACCACAGATACGCAGTATTTT. Protein product: CSAGQGTTDTQYF.